The 29 T cell receptor beta chains below were found in one sample sequenced in a study of shared clonotypes between healthy human individuals. Profiled with immunoSEQ multiplex PCR; TCRdb holds only in-frame clones, not every one. The table shows approximately 2.4 million clones, with 95% occurring only once. The material sequenced was naive CD4+ T cells sorted from blood. Subset described: CD45RA+ positively selected. All receptors come from a man aged 18 to 30 in good health.

The chain carries TRBV5-1 and TRBJ1-2; 7 nucleotides align to TRBD1. Germline V lookup: CDR1 SGHRS, CDR2 YFSETQ. V shed 4 bases and J 2 bases; nucleotides not matched to a gene: 8. The CDR3 length is 15 residues. The CDR3 here is CASSRGDSANYGYTF. In DNA, the CDR3 is TGCGCCAGCAGCCGAGGGGACAGCGCAAACTATGGCTACACCTTC.

V gene TRBV14 combines with J gene TRBJ1-1; TRBD1 might be the D (5 bases). The CDR3 sequence is 15 residues long. From germline, CDR1 is SGHDN and CDR2 FVKESK. V lost 4 bases and J 3 bases, leaving 15 bases between the germline ends. The CDR3 here is CASSPRGTGYTEAFF. CDR3 coding DNA: TGTGCCAGCAGCCCTAGGGGCACGGGGTACACTGAAGCTTTCTTT.

The V call is TRBV30, the J call TRBJ1-2; D not certain. Trimming took off 0 bases at V and 6 bases at J, with 8 bases between the two ends. The CDR3 is 12 amino acids. CDR1 and CDR2 (germline): GTSNPN, SVGIG (reference sequence). CDR3: CAWSVTGNGYTF. The CDR3 region has the DNA TGTGCCTGGAGTGTAACCGGGAATGGCTACACCTTC.

V gene TRBV2 combines with J gene TRBJ2-3; perhaps TRBD1 as D (6 bases). The germline V gene has CDR1 SNHLY and CDR2 FYNNEI. Between the trimmed V and J ends, which lost 7 bases and 3 bases, there was a span of 14 bases. There are 14 residues in the CDR3. The CDR3: CASNQQGKTDTQYF. CDR3 bases: TGTGCCAGCAATCAGCAGGGGAAGACAGATACGCAGTATTTT.

CDR3 loop: CASSVRGANTEAFF. In DNA, the CDR3 is TGTGCCAGCAGTGTGAGGGGGGCGAACACTGAAGCTTTCTTT. The chain links TRBV7-9 to TRBJ1-1, with a tentative D call TRBD1 (6 bases). This CDR3 spans 14 amino acids. Deletions cut 6 bases from V and 1 base from J, with 12 bases between. The germline V gene encodes CDR1 SEHNR and CDR2 FQNEAQ (reference sequence).

The chain has TRBV7-2 and TRBJ2-7, with 7 positions matching TRBD1. CDR1 and CDR2 (germline): SGHTA, FQGNSA. This CDR3 has 16 residues. V shed 0 bases and J 6 bases; nucleotides not matched to a gene: 11. CDR3 DNA sequence: TGTGCCAGCAGCTTAGCCCCCGGCAGGGGGTCTGGCGAGCAGTACTTC. Amino acids: CASSLAPGRGSGEQYF.

The gene calls are TRBV7-2 and TRBJ2-6, with D maybe TRBD1 (6 bases). The CDR3 consists of 16 residues. The V gene's germline CDR1 is SGHTA and CDR2 FQGNSA. Trimming pared 5 bases from V and 2 bases from J, leaving 13 bases between. CDR3 residues: CASSKKGTPGANVLTF. The CDR3 coding sequence is TGTGCCAGCAGCAAAAAGGGGACACCTGGGGCCAACGTCCTGACTTTC.

The chain links TRBV5-4 to TRBJ1-4; the D gene is possibly TRBD1 (6 bases). The CDR3 runs to 13 residues. Between the trimmed V and J ends, which lost 2 bases and 8 bases, there was a span of 10 bases. Germline loops: CDR1 SGHNT, CDR2 YYREEE (reference sequence). The CDR3 DNA reads as TGTGCCAGCAGCTTCCCCCAGGGGGAAAAACTGTTTTTT. Residues: CASSFPQGEKLFF.

The chain is built from TRBV7-9 and TRBJ2-5, with 8 bases lining up with TRBD2. Germline V gene lookup returns CDR1 SEHNR and CDR2 FQNEAQ (reference sequence). V was clipped by 2 bases and J by 1 base; unmatched bases: 6. The CDR3 is made up of 16 amino acids. Here the CDR3 DNA reads TGTGCCAGCAGCTTAACCCGAACTAGCGGCCAAGAGACCCAGTACTTC. Amino acid sequence: CASSLTRTSGQETQYF.

The rearrangement uses TRBV5-5 and TRBJ2-7, with D perhaps matching TRBD2 (6 bases). In germline, CDR1 is SGHKS, CDR2 YYEKEE (reference sequence). Trimming cost V 0 bases and J 5 bases, with 15 bases left between them. The CDR3 covers 15 residues. The CDR3 DNA is TGTGCCAGCAGCTTGGCTCCGGGAGAAATCCACGAGCAGTACTTC. This encodes CASSLAPGEIHEQYF.

V gene TRBV18 combines with J gene TRBJ1-3, with D maybe TRBD1 (5 bases). V shed 4 bases and J shed 2 bases, with 12 bases lying between them. This CDR3 spans 15 amino acids. Germline loops: CDR1 KGHSH, CDR2 LQKENI. In nucleotides, the CDR3 is TGTGCCAGCTCACTTAGCGGGGCAGCTGGAAACACCATATATTTT. This gives the protein CASSLSGAAGNTIYF.

The V gene is TRBV12-5, the J gene TRBJ2-7; no definite D call. The CDR3 totals 12 residues. Germline lookup yields CDR1 LGHNT and CDR2 FRNRAP. V lost 1 base, J lost 7 bases, and 8 bases lay in between. The CDR3 sequence is CASGLETGEQYF. The CDR3 DNA reads as TGTGCTAGTGGTTTGGAGACCGGAGAGCAGTACTTC.

This chain uses TRBV18 with TRBJ1-3; no clear D gene. The V end was cut by 0 bases, the J end by 0 bases, with 15 bases between. The CDR3 covers 18 residues. CDR1 and CDR2 from the germline V gene are KGHSH and LQKENI. This chain's CDR3 is CASSPPNEGSSSGNTIYF. CDR3 in DNA: TGTGCCAGCTCACCACCGAATGAGGGATCAAGCTCTGGAAACACCATATATTTT. The full variable domain, completed using reference TRBV18 and TRBJ1-3, is NAGVMQNPRHLVRRRGQEARLRCSPMKGHSHVYWYRQLPEEGLKFMVYLQKENIIDESGMPKERFSAEFPKEGPSILRIQQVVRGDSAAYFCASSPPNEGSSSGNTIYFGEGSWLTVV.

This rearrangement joins TRBV5-6 to TRBJ2-1; 9 bases align to TRBD1. CDR1 and CDR2 (germline): SGHDT, YYEEEE. This CDR3 is 16 amino acids long. Unmatched junction bases numbered 8, after V lost 3 bases and J lost 4 bases. CDR3 loop: CASSSGQGSPYNEQFF. CDR3 bases: TGTGCCAGCAGCTCGGGACAGGGTTCCCCTTACAATGAGCAGTTCTTC.

The chain couples TRBV7-9 to TRBJ1-1; D gene ambiguous. In germline, CDR1 is SEHNR, CDR2 FQNEAQ (reference sequence). The CDR3 length is 13 residues. Trimming shortened V by 6 bases and J by 4 bases, and 12 bases separated the two germline ends. CDR3 residues: CASRNLGSTEAFF. DNA for the CDR3: TGTGCCAGCAGAAATCTAGGCAGCACTGAAGCTTTCTTT.

About this clone: Distinct nucleotide sequences in the sample also encode this CDR3. This chain links TRBV2 with TRBJ1-5; D gene unclear. Trimming removed 0 bases from V and 1 base from J, with 7 bases in between. Germline CDR1 and CDR2: SNHLY and FYNNEI. The CDR3 runs 15 residues. The CDR3 here is CASSEAGRSNQPQHF. The DNA for the CDR3 is TGTGCCAGCAGTGAAGCGGGTAGGAGCAATCAGCCCCAGCATTTT. Based on the CDR3 plus reference TRBV2 and TRBJ1-5, the full variable domain is EPEVTQTPSHQVTQMGQEVILRCVPISNHLYFYWYRQILGQKVEFLVSFYNNEISEKSEIFDDQFSVERPDGSNFTLKIRSTKLEDSAMYFCASSEAGRSNQPQHFGDGTRLSIL.

The chain has TRBV4-1 and TRBJ1-2; no reliable D call. Trimming removed 4 bases from V and 8 bases from J, with 17 bases in between. From germline, CDR1 is MGHRA and CDR2 YSYEKL. The CDR3 sequence is 14 residues long. The DNA for the CDR3 is TGCGCCAGCAGCCCCGTAATTTCCTTGGGCGGCTACACCTTC. It specifies CASSPVISLGGYTF.

About this clone: Distinct nucleotide sequences in the sample also encode this CDR3. The chain joins TRBV7-9 to TRBJ2-7, with TRBD2 matching 9 bases. With 4 bases clipped from V and 4 bases from J, the junction kept 2 bases outside the gene matches. The CDR3 totals 13 residues. Germline V gene lookup returns CDR1 SEHNR and CDR2 FQNEAQ (reference sequence). The CDR3 nucleotides read TGTGCCAGCAGCTCGACTAGCGGTTACGAGCAGTACTTC. Protein product: CASSSTSGYEQYF.

The V gene is TRBV13, the J gene TRBJ2-2, with 11 bases identical to TRBD2. The V and J ends lost 4 bases and 4 bases, in that order; junction bases with no gene match: 11. Germline V gives CDR1 PRHDT, CDR2 FYEKMQ (reference sequence). The length of the CDR3 is 18 residues. The DNA of the CDR3 is TGTGCCAGCAGCTACCGCCGACTAGCGGGATTTCGCACCGGGGAGCTGTTTTTT. Residues: CASSYRRLAGFRTGELFF.

This chain joins TRBV7-9 and TRBJ1-6, with 7 positions matching TRBD1. Germline V gives CDR1 SEHNR, CDR2 FQNEAQ (reference sequence). This CDR3 contains 15 residues. Trimming took 1 base from V and 10 from J; bases not matched to a gene: 7. As DNA, the CDR3 is TGTGCCAGCAGCTTAGTCGCCCAGGGGGGATCACCCCTCCACTTT. Residues: CASSLVAQGGSPLHF.

The chain recombines TRBV27 with TRBJ2-7; a possible D gene is TRBD1 (6 bases). The CDR3 is made up of 14 amino acids. Germline-derived CDR1 and CDR2 are MNHEY and SMNVEV (reference sequence). The V end was cut by 6 bases, the J end by 0 bases, with 12 bases between. The chain's CDR3 is CASRPETGSYEQYF. The DNA for the CDR3 is TGTGCCAGCAGACCAGAGACAGGCTCCTACGAGCAGTACTTC.

V gene TRBV7-9 combines with J gene TRBJ1-4; D is possibly TRBD1 (6 bases). CDR3 length: 14 residues. The germline V gene encodes CDR1 SEHNR and CDR2 FQNEAQ (reference sequence). V lost 5 bases and J lost 8, with 15 bases in between. Here the CDR3 DNA reads TGTGCCAGCAGCGACTGGGGGGCGCAGGAAAAACTGTTTTTT. Its protein is CASSDWGAQEKLFF.

The V and J genes are TRBV5-4 and TRBJ1-1, with 8 bases lining up with TRBD1. This CDR3 contains 15 residues. CDR1 is SGHNT and CDR2 is YYREEE in the germline V gene (reference sequence). Trimming at V came to 1 base and at J to 1 base, leaving 3 bases not matched to a gene. In DNA form, the CDR3 reads TGTGCCAGCAGCTTGAAAGGGACAGGGAACACTGAAGCTTTCTTT. Amino acids: CASSLKGTGNTEAFF.

The genes are TRBV5-4 and TRBJ2-2, with 7 bases matching TRBD1. The length of the CDR3 is 15 residues. V lost 4 bases to trimming and J lost 2 bases; unmatched junction nucleotides: 5. Germline V lookup: CDR1 SGHNT, CDR2 YYREEE (reference sequence). The CDR3 spells CASSLQGKNTGELFF. CDR3 nucleotide sequence: TGTGCCAGCAGCCTACAGGGGAAAAACACCGGGGAGCTGTTTTTT.

The gene calls are TRBV6-1 and TRBJ2-2; D remains unclear. This CDR3 has 14 amino acids. Between the trimmed V and J ends, which lost 0 bases and 8 bases, there was a span of 10 bases. Germline CDR1 is MNHNS and CDR2 is SASEGT. CDR3 coding DNA: TGTGCCAGCAGTGAAGCGCTTCGTGTGGGGGAGCTGTTTTTT. Encoded protein: CASSEALRVGELFF.

A word on this clone: A read error may produce the germline difference seen at one junction end. V usage is TRBV7-7 and J usage is TRBJ1-1; D call uncertain. In germline, CDR1 is SSHAT, CDR2 FNYEAQ (reference sequence). This CDR3 has 16 residues. In nucleotides, the CDR3 is TGTGCTAGCAGTCTCACGGGCCTGGGATACCACACTGAAGCTTTCTTT. This gives the protein CASSLTGLGYHTEAFF.

This rearrangement joins TRBV9 to TRBJ1-2; perhaps TRBD1 as D (6 bases). Trimming took 0 bases from V and 8 from J, leaving 11 bases between them. The CDR3 has 13 amino acids. From germline, CDR1 is SGDLS and CDR2 YYNGEE. Here the CDR3 reads CASSVDVGGGYTF. In DNA, the CDR3 is TGTGCCAGCAGCGTAGACGTGGGGGGCGGCTACACCTTC. Looking up the rest from reference TRBV9 and TRBJ1-2 gives the full variable domain: DSGVTQTPKHLITATGQRVTLRCSPRSGDLSVYWYQQSLDQGLQFLIQYYNGEERAKGNILERFSAQQFPDLHSELNLSSLELGDSALYFCASSVDVGGGYTFGSGTRLTVV.

The chain joins TRBV10-2 to TRBJ2-7; TRBD1 matches at 10 bases. The germline V gene has CDR1 WSHSY and CDR2 SAAADI. CDR3 length equals 14 residues. V lost 5 bases to trimming and J lost 2 bases; unmatched junction nucleotides: 3. The CDR3 reads CASSPGQGTYEQYF. CDR3 in DNA: TGCGCCAGCAGTCCGGGACAGGGGACCTACGAGCAGTACTTC.

The chain combines TRBV4-1 with TRBJ1-1; weak D call: TRBD1 (5 bases). This CDR3 comprises 16 residues. The germline V gene encodes CDR1 MGHRA and CDR2 YSYEKL. Trimming cost V 0 bases and J 0 bases, with 11 bases left between them. This chain's CDR3 is CASSQDSGAVNTEAFF. The CDR3 DNA follows: TGCGCCAGCAGCCAAGATTCTGGGGCTGTGAACACTGAAGCTTTCTTT.